This T cell receptor beta chain was retrieved from a study of T-cell reconstitution after alpha-beta-depleted transplantation in children. V was trimmed by 7 bases and J by 3 bases, leaving 16 bases between them. The germline gives CDR1 DFQATT, CDR2 SNEGSKA (reference sequence). The CDR3 runs 13 residues. Unique molecular identifiers were used in preparing the TCRbeta library. A single record per CDR3 protein comes from TCRdb applying MiXCR to the PCR reads. In the table there are about 540,000 distinct CDR3 sequences, 18% of which are singletons. This chain connects TRBV20-1 to TRBJ2-7; D is tentatively TRBD1 or TRBD2 (7 bases each). Specimen: PBMCs from the stem cell graft donor, collected from the stem cell graft. This receptor was identified in a human donor who donated a stem cell graft to a child with acute lymphoblastic leukemia. For the CDR3, the DNA is TGCAGTGGGTCAGCGGGACAGAACTACGAGCAGTACTTC. As protein: CSGSAGQNYEQYF.